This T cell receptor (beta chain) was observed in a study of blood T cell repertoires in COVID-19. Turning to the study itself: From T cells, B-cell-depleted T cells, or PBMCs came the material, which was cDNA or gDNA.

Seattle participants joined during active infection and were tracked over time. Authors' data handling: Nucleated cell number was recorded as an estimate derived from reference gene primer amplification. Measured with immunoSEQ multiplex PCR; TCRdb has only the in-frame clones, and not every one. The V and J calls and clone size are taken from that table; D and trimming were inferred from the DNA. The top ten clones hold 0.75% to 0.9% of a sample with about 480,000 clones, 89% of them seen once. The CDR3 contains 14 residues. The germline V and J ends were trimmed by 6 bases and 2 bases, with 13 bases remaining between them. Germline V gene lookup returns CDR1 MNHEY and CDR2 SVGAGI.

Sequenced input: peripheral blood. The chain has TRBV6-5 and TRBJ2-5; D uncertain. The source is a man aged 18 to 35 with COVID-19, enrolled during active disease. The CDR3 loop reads CASSNRRKQETQYF. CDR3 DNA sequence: TGTGCCAGCAGCAACCGCAGAAAGCAAGAGACCCAGTACTTC.